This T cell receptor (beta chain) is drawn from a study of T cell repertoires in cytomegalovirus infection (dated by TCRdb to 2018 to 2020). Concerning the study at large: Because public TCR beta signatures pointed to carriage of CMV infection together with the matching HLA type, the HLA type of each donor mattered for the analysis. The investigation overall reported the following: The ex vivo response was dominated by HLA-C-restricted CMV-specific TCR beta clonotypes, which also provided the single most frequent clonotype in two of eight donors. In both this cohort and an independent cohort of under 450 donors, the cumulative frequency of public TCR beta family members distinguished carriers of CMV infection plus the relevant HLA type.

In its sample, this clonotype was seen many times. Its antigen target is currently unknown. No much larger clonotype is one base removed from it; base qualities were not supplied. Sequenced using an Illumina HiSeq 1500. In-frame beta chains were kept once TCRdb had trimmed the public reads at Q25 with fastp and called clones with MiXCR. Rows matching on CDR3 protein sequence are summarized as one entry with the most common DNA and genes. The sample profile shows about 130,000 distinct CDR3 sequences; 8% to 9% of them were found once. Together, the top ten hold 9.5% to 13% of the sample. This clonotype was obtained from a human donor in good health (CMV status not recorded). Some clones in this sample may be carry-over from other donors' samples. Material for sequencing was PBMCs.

The sequence in DNA is TGTGCCTGGACAGCGGGGGGGAATGAGCAGTTCTTC. This encodes CAWTAGGNEQFF. The chain was built from TRBV7-9 and TRBJ2-1; TRBD2 aligns with 10 central bases. The CDR3 starts with the cysteine, ends with the phenylalanine, and has 12 residues. Left in the record is the CDR3 DNA by itself, 36 bases read in frame from the first base. The germline V gene (reference sequence) yields SEHNR for CDR1 and FQNEAQ for CDR2. Compared with germline, V lacks 11 bases and J lacks 7 bases; bases without a gene match: 5. With the rest looked up from the reference TRBV7-9 and TRBJ2-1 genes rather than sequenced, the full variable domain is DTGVSQNPRHKITKRGQNVTFRCDPISEHNRLYWYRQTLGQGPEFLTYFQNEAQLEKSRLLSDRFSAERPKGSFSTLEIQRTEQGDSAMYLCAWTAGGNEQFFGPGTRLTVL.